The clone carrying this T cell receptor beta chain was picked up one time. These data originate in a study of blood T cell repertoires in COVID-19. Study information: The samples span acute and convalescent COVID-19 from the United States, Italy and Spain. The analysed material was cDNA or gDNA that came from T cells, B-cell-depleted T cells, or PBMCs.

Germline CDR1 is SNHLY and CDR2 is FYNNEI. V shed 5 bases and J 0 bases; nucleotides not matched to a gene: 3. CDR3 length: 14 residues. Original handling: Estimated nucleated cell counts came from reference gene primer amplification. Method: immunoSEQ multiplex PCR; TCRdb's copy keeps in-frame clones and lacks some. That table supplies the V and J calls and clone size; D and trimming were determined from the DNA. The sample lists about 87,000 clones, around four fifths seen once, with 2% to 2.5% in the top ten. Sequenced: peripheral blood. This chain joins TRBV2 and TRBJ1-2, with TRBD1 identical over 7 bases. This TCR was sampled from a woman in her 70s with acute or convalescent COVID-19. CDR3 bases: TGTGCCAGCAGTTTCGGGACAGCTAACTATGGCTACACCTTC. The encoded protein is CASSFGTANYGYTF.